A selection of T cell receptor beta chains follows, all from one sample in a study of shared clonotypes between healthy human individuals. The protocol was immunoSEQ multiplex PCR, while the TCRdb copy is restricted to in-frame clones and leaves out a portion. The sample has about 2.4 million clones, approximately 94% seen once. Sequenced material: naive CD4+ T cells sorted from blood. The receptor source for this set is a man aged 18 to 30 in good health. CDR3s include the opening cysteine and the closing phenylalanine or tryptophan. The order of the fields is clone size, J gene, V gene, D gene, CDR3 DNA, CDR3 protein. The D gene is left open where the match is weak. Clone size is stated in some rows and not others, as once, few, many or a class when expanded.

>once|TRBJ2-5|TRBV11-2|TRBD1
TGTGCCAGCAGCTTAGATCAGGCAGGGGGAGAGACCCAGTACTTC
CASSLDQAGGETQYF
>once|TRBJ2-5|TRBV10-3|TRBD1
TGTGCCATCAGTGGCGGACAGGGCTTACAAGAGACCCAGTACTTC
CAISGGQGLQETQYF
>NA|TRBJ2-7|TRBV7-3|NA
TGTGCCAGCACCCTAGGGGTGGGACGGAGTTACGAGCAGTACTTC
CASTLGVGRSYEQYF
>NA|TRBJ2-7|TRBV7-8|TRBD2
TGTGCCAGCAGCTTAGCAAGATGGACTAGCGACTACGAGCAGTACTTC
CASSLARWTSDYEQYF
>NA|TRBJ2-7|TRBV27|NA
TGTGCCAGCAGGGTCCTCACGGGGAACGAGCAGTACTTC
CASRVLTGNEQYF
>NA|TRBJ1-2|TRBV14|NA
TGTGCCAGCAGCCGCGGCAGGGAGAACGGCTACACCTTC
CASSRGRENGYTF
>NA|TRBJ1-3|TRBV11-2|NA
TGTGCCAGCAGCTCAAATCAACAGCGCTCTGGAAACACCATATATTTT
CASSSNQQRSGNTIYF
>once|TRBJ1-5|TRBV19|TRBD1
TGTGCCACTCGTTCAGGGGGGGGTAATCAGCCCCAGCATTTT
CATRSGGGNQPQHF
>NA|TRBJ2-5|TRBV7-7|TRBD2
TGTGCTAGCAGCGGTACTAGCGGGGGCGCGGAGACCCAGTACTTC
CASSGTSGGAETQYF
>NA|TRBJ1-5|TRBV7-9|NA
TGTGCCAGCAGCTTTGGGGGTCAGCCCCAGCATTTT
CASSFGGQPQHF
>NA|TRBJ1-3|TRBV11-2|NA
TGTGCCAGCAGCTACGCGTCGGGGCGGACAAACACCATATATTTT
CASSYASGRTNTIYF
>NA|TRBJ1-4|TRBV30|NA
TGTGCCTGGAGCGAAAGTCTCGGGACAAAGGCGTTTTTT
CAWSESLGTKAFF
>NA|TRBJ1-4|TRBV4-1|NA
TGCGCCAGCAGCCAGATATCAGGACAGTTTAATGAAAAACTGTTTTTT
CASSQISGQFNEKLFF
>NA|TRBJ2-7|TRBV11-2|NA
TGTGCCAGCAGCTTAGATAGGGGCTCCTACGAGCAGTACTTC
CASSLDRGSYEQYF
>NA|TRBJ2-5|TRBV10-2|NA
TGCGCCAGCAGCAGGGACAACCAAGAAGAGACCCAGTACTTC
CASSRDNQEETQYF
>once|TRBJ1-1|TRBV29-1|NA
TGCAGCGTTGTTGGTCCCGGGGATCGTGAAGCTTTCTTT
CSVVGPGDREAFF
>NA|TRBJ1-6|TRBV30|NA
TGTGCCTGGAGTGTAGGGGGGCCCTCCTATAATTCACCCCTCCACTTT
CAWSVGGPSYNSPLHF
>NA|TRBJ2-5|TRBV4-3|NA
TGCGCCAGCAGCCAAGAAACTAGCCAGACCCAGTACTTC
CASSQETSQTQYF
>NA|TRBJ1-4|TRBV19|TRBD1
TGTGCCAGTAGTAAGAATCCGGGACAGGCTGAAAAACTGTTTTTT
CASSKNPGQAEKLFF
>NA|TRBJ1-3|TRBV28|TRBD1
TGTGCCAGCAGTTTTGACAGGGCCGACTCTGGAAACACCATATATTTT
CASSFDRADSGNTIYF
>NA|TRBJ2-3|TRBV5-1|NA
TGCGCCAGCAGCTTGGGGGGCCCGACAGATACGCAGTATTTT
CASSLGGPTDTQYF
>NA|TRBJ1-5|TRBV30|NA
TGTGCCTGGAGTCTAGCCGGAGGGCAGCCCCAGCATTTT
CAWSLAGGQPQHF
>once|TRBJ2-3|TRBV5-6|NA
TGTGCCAGCACCCCCCCCGGAGGGGGGAAGACAGATACGCAGTATTTT
CASTPPGGGKTDTQYF
>NA|TRBJ2-5|TRBV30|NA
TGTGCCTGGAGTGTGGGAGCATCCCGGGAGACCCAGTACTTC
CAWSVGASRETQYF
>NA|TRBJ1-1|TRBV10-3|TRBD1
TGTGCCGTTACACAGGGGGAAGGCGCTGAAGCTTTCTTT
CAVTQGEGAEAFF
>NA|TRBJ1-1|TRBV9|TRBD1
TGTGCCAGCAGCGCGAGGGACAGACCGGACACTGAAGCTTTCTTT
CASSARDRPDTEAFF
>NA|TRBJ1-1|TRBV27|NA
TGTGCCAGCAGTCCTCTAGGGCGGAACACTGAAGCTTTCTTT
CASSPLGRNTEAFF
>few|TRBJ1-2|TRBV2|NA
TGTGCCAGCAGTGAAGAGCGCGGAAACTATGGCTACACCTTC
CASSEERGNYGYTF
>NA|TRBJ2-2|TRBV5-1|NA
TGCGCCAGCAAACAGTTAGACACCGGGGAGCTGTTTTTT
CASKQLDTGELFF
>NA|TRBJ2-7|TRBV28|NA
TGTGCCAGCAGTACCCCGGGACAGCAGTACTTC
CASSTPGQQYF
>NA|TRBJ2-7|TRBV5-1|NA
TGCGCCAGCAGCTATGGGGGGGCGGACAGTATTCACGAGCAGTACTTC
CASSYGGADSIHEQYF
>NA|TRBJ2-5|TRBV10-1|NA
TGCGCCAGCAGTATCCAAGAGACCCAGTACTTC
CASSIQETQYF
>once|TRBJ2-1|TRBV9|NA
TGTGCCAGCTCGTCGGGGGACAATGAGCAGTTCTTC
CASSSGDNEQFF
>NA|TRBJ1-5|TRBV5-1|TRBD1
TGCGCCAGCAGCTTGGGCAGGGACAGCAAAAAATATCAGCCCCAGCATTTT
CASSLGRDSKKYQPQHF
>once|TRBJ1-3|TRBV7-9|NA
TGTGCCAGCAGCTCCCGCCAGGCCCTTGGATCTGGAAACACCATATATTTT
CASSSRQALGSGNTIYF
>NA|TRBJ2-7|TRBV10-2|NA
TGCGCCAGCAGTGACCGGGACCGACGGTCGTTC
CASSDRDRRSF
>NA|TRBJ2-1|TRBV5-1|TRBD2
TGCGCCAGCAGCTTGGCTAAGCGGGGGGGCCCCGATGAGCAGTTCTTC
CASSLAKRGGPDEQFF
>NA|TRBJ2-7|TRBV2|TRBD2
TGTGCCAGCAACGGGGGGTTGGGGGAGCAGTACTTC
CASNGGLGEQYF
>NA|TRBJ2-5|TRBV14|NA
TGTGCCAGCAGCCAAGGACTTAGCCGGACCCAGTACTTC
CASSQGLSRTQYF
>NA|TRBJ2-2|TRBV19|NA
TGTGCCAGTAGCCCAACTAGTTTCACCGGGGAGCTGTTTTTT
CASSPTSFTGELFF
>NA|TRBJ2-3|TRBV14|NA
TGTGCCAGCAGCACTCGGCGGGCAGGGAGTACAGATACGCAGTATTTT
CASSTRRAGSTDTQYF
>NA|TRBJ2-5|TRBV11-2|NA
TGTGCCAGCAGGCAGCCCGGGATGGGGCGGGAGACCCAGTACTTC
CASRQPGMGRETQYF
>NA|TRBJ2-3|TRBV30|NA
TGTGCCTGGAGCCCGGGGTCGGCGGGATACACAGATACGCAGTATTTT
CAWSPGSAGYTDTQYF
>NA|TRBJ1-3|TRBV5-6|NA
TGTGCCAGCAGCGTGTACTCTGGAAACACCATATATTTT
CASSVYSGNTIYF
>NA|TRBJ1-2|TRBV6-1|TRBD1
TGTGCCAGCAGTCTGAGCGGACAGGAGAACTATGGCTACACCTTC
CASSLSGQENYGYTF
>few|TRBJ1-5|TRBV18|NA
TGTGCCAGCTCATCAAGTGGGTCAGACCAGCCCCAGCATTTT
CASSSSGSDQPQHF
>once|TRBJ1-2|TRBV29-1|TRBD1
TGCAGCGTCCGGTCGGGGACAGGTTCCTATGGCTACACCTTC
CSVRSGTGSYGYTF
>NA|TRBJ1-2|TRBV7-9|NA
TGTGCCAGCAGCTTAAGAGGGTCGGGCCTCTTCCTTCGACACGGCTACACCTTC
CASSLRGSGLFLRHGYTF